This paragraph reports one TCR beta chain. This clonotype occurred many times. No antigen is known for it. No base quality values were provided; no much bigger clone lies one nucleotide off. These data originate in a study of T cells in Graves' hyperthyroidism and ophthalmopathy (dated by TCRdb to about 2019). Study-level background: Peripheral blood was sampled at the time of initial diagnosis, prior to any treatment. A discovery cohort of fewer than 110 patients, approximately 45 with Graves' ophthalmopathy and 55 to 65 with stable Graves' hyperthyroidism, was used to find distinguishing TCR V-J signatures. For training and testing, the roughly 100 patients in the discovery cohort were randomly divided in a 7:3 ratio. After blood sampling, hyperthyroidism patients were treated with methimazole at a starting dose of 30 mg daily, and ophthalmopathy patients were treated with high-dose intravenous methylprednisolone. An independent validation cohort of fewer than 20 hyperthyroidism patients and about 16 patients who later progressed to ophthalmopathy tested prospective prediction of ophthalmopathy. The paper describes TCR Vbeta CDR3 sequencing of about 140 peripheral blood samples, made up of fewer than 50 ophthalmopathy patients, approximately 73 hyperthyroidism patients and about 17 progressor patients. In addition, the study compared T-cell repertoires in thyroid tissue and in blood from several Graves' hyperthyroidism patients. What the study reported, not specific to this receptor: A 13 V-J signature model separated ophthalmopathy from stable hyperthyroidism, with approximately 87% sensitivity and about 81% specificity in cross-validation and 80%/75% in testing. Most expanded thyroid clonotypes (frequency above 0.001) were also detected in blood, suggesting blood repertoires may reflect thyroid immune responses. In validation, the model predicted progression to ophthalmopathy a median of about 6.5 months before onset, with around 70% sensitivity and 72.22% specificity. No statistical method was used to set the sample size in advance, and investigators knew the group allocation.

Graves' hyperthyroidism was defined as stable when no progression to ophthalmopathy occurred over 18 months of follow-up. Hyperthyroidism patients were newly diagnosed, with disease duration under 2 months, and aged 18 to 65 years. The study excluded patients with uncontrolled infections, other autoimmune diseases, pregnancy or lactation. Diagnoses were based on clinical symptoms, serum thyroxine and TRAb, thyroid ultrasound and orbital computed tomography. PBMCs were isolated from about 9.1 ml of fresh peripheral blood by Ficoll-Paque density gradient centrifugation. Trizol reagent was used to extract total RNA, and RNA quality was then checked on an Agilent 2100 Bioanalyzer. TCR beta CDR3 regions were amplified from RNA transcripts. For the first round of RT-PCR on the TCR CDR3, the HTBI primer set was used together with the Qiagen OneStep RT-PCR kit. A second multiplex PCR round built the libraries, followed by size selection and purification. Paired-end sequencing of the libraries was performed with 100 bp reads on an Illumina HiSeq2000. The source study handled its data this way. Raw data were processed with SOAPnuke, discarding reads with adapters, uncalled bases, mean Phred below 15, or no exact constant-primer or identifier match. High-quality paired reads were merged with COPE v1.2.5, and unique nucleotide sequences were defined as clonotypes. Clonotypes were aligned to IMGT TRBV, TRBD and TRBJ reference segments using MiTCR v1.1. The analysis was restricted to V-J combinations with a frequency above 0.0001, which together covered 99% to 99.2% of the repertoires. The TCS score was defined as F50 (clonal expansion) divided by E x V (chaos), with BLOSUM62-based TCRdist calculated between CDR3 peptides within each V-J. Welch's t-statistics and random forest reduced roughly 530 V-J features to 13, which were used in a naive Bayes classifier (R e1071). The raw public data were reprocessed by TCRdb itself: fastp quality trimming at Q25, MiXCR clonotype calling, in-frame beta chains only. Rows merge per CDR3 protein into single entries with the most common DNA and genes. These V and J calls rely on TCRdb rather than the paper's analysis. The sample table shows 380,000 or so distinct CDR3 sequences, and over 11% are seen once. The ten most abundant clones make up about 22% of the sample.

The source is a woman between 25 and 40 years old with Graves' hyperthyroidism. Material for sequencing was blood.

The DNA sequence reads TGCAGCGTTGAAGATGGCAGGGACAGGGTGGAGCGGGGAACGCAGTATTTT. Its protein reads: CSVEDGRDRVERGTQYF. The V and J genes are TRBV29-1 and TRBJ2-3; TRBD1 fits 9 bases in the junction. Germline trimming amounts to 0 bases on V and 9 bases on J, with 16 as the count of junction bases outside the gene matches. From the cysteine up to the phenylalanine, the CDR3 has a length of 17 residues. Only the CDR3 DNA is retained, 51 bases long and in frame from the first base. The germline V gene gives CDR1 as SQVTM and CDR2 as ANQGSEA.